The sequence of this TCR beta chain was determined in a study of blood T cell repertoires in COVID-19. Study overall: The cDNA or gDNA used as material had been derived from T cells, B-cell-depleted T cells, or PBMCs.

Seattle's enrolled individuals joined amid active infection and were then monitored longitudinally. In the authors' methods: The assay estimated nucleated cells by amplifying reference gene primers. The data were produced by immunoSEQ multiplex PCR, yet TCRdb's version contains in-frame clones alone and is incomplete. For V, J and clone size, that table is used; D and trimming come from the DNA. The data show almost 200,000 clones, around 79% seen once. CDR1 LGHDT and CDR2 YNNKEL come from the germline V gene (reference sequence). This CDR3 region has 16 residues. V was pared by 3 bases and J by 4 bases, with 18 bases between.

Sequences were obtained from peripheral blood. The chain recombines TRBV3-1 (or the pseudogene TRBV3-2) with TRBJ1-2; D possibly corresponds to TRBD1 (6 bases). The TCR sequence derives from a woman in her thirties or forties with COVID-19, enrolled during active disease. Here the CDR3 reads CASSQGGTNSFYGYTF. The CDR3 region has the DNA TGTGCCAGCAGCCAGGGGGGGACAAATAGTTTCTATGGCTACACCTTC.